These T cell receptor beta chains were read from a single sample in a study of control samples from healthy donors and cancer patients. Clones were sequenced by immunoSEQ multiplex PCR, and TCRdb holds only the in-frame ones, with some missing. The repertoire consists of around 68,000 clones, with roughly 82% occurring once and the leading ten covering roughly 16%. Sequencing used blood. Source of these receptors: a man between 45 and 60 years old in good health. Each CDR3 is given with its conserved first and last residue. A D gene is named only where the DNA matches it firmly. Rows give clone size only sometimes, using once, few, many, or a class for an expanded clone.

.	TRBV11-3	.	TRBJ2-2	CASSFTSDGELFF	TGTGCCAGCAGCTTTACAAGTGATGGGGAGCTGTTTTTT
few	TRBV28	.	TRBJ1-2	CASNPTSYGYTF	TGTGCCAGCAATCCCACTTCATATGGCTACACCTTC
.	TRBV4-1	.	TRBJ2-7	CASSQPDRNSYEQYF	TGCGCCAGCAGCCAACCCGACAGGAACTCCTACGAGCAGTACTTC
.	TRBV4-2	.	TRBJ2-3	CASSQDSRKDTQYF	TGTGCCAGCAGCCAAGATTCAAGAAAAGATACGCAGTATTTT
.	TRBV7-2	.	TRBJ1-2	CASSKMPQGRYIYGYTF	TGTGCCAGCAGCAAAATGCCTCAGGGACGGTACATCTATGGCTACACCTTC
.	TRBV18	.	TRBJ2-3	CASSPNSGGGSTDTQYF	TGTGCCAGCTCACCGAACTCGGGGGGCGGGAGCACAGATACGCAGTATTTT
.	TRBV12-3/TRBV12-4	.	TRBJ1-1	CASSLGRKAFF	TGTGCCAGCAGTTTAGGGAGGAAAGCTTTCTTT
.	TRBV5-1	TRBD2	TRBJ2-2	CASSLDAREGGELFF	TGCGCCAGCAGCTTGGATGCGCGGGAGGGCGGGGAGCTGTTTTTT
.	TRBV7-9	.	TRBJ1-2	CASSSEASNMGYTF	TGTGCCAGCAGCTCAGAGGCTTCCAATATGGGCTACACCTTC
.	TRBV4-3	TRBD1	TRBJ2-7	CASSQEDRVYYEQYF	TGCGCCAGCAGCCAAGAAGACAGGGTGTATTACGAGCAGTACTTC
.	TRBV6-2/TRBV6-3	.	TRBJ2-3	CASSYGTDTQYF	TGTGCCAGCAGTTACGGCACAGATACGCAGTATTTT
.	TRBV6-5	TRBD1	TRBJ1-1	CASNPMGQRNTEAFF	TGTGCCAGCAACCCAATGGGACAGAGGAACACTGAAGCTTTCTTT
.	TRBV6-1	.	TRBJ1-1	CASSERGDTEAFF	TGTGCCAGCAGTGAGAGGGGTGACACTGAAGCTTTCTTT
.	TRBV9	.	TRBJ2-7	CASSVGDSPYEQYF	TGTGCCAGCAGCGTGGGTGACAGTCCCTACGAGCAGTACTTC
.	TRBV5-1	.	TRBJ2-1	CASSQNPDGSSYNEQFF	TGCGCCAGCAGCCAAAACCCGGACGGAAGCTCCTACAATGAGCAGTTCTTC
once	TRBV6-4	TRBD2	TRBJ2-7	CASSDPSGQGYYEQYF	TGTGCCAGCAGTGACCCTAGCGGCCAAGGATACTACGAGCAGTACTTC
.	TRBV6-2/TRBV6-3	.	TRBJ1-2	CASSYRQGRYGYTF	TGTGCCAGCAGTTACAGGCAGGGTAGATATGGCTACACCTTC
.	TRBV3-1/TRBV3-2	.	TRBJ2-6	CASSQETFPSSGANVLTF	TGTGCCAGCAGCCAAGAAACGTTCCCGAGCTCTGGGGCCAACGTCCTGACTTTC
.	TRBV2	.	TRBJ2-7	CASSAQGIVSDEQYF	TGTGCCAGCAGTGCACAGGGAATAGTAAGTGACGAGCAGTACTTC
.	TRBV29-1	.	TRBJ2-7	CSVWSPFYEQYF	TGCAGCGTGTGGTCCCCGTTTTACGAGCAGTACTTC
.	TRBV4-3	TRBD2	TRBJ2-1	CASSQGLARAYNEQFF	TGCGCCAGCAGCCAGGGACTAGCGAGAGCCTACAATGAGCAGTTCTTC
once	TRBV27	TRBD2	TRBJ2-1	CASSLLAGAYNEQFF	TGTGCCAGCAGTTTATTAGCGGGAGCTTACAATGAGCAGTTCTTC
once	TRBV23-1	.	TRBJ2-3	CASSPGVAERGDTQYF	TGCGCCAGCAGCCCAGGCGTGGCGGAGCGAGGAGATACGCAGTATTTT
.	TRBV24-1	TRBD2	TRBJ2-1	CATSDLHTTTSGRSEQFF	TGTGCCACCAGTGATTTGCATACTACGACTAGCGGGAGATCAGAGCAGTTCTTC
.	TRBV18	TRBD1	TRBJ2-5	CASSKGTGLETQYF	TGTGCCAGCTCAAAAGGGACAGGGTTAGAGACCCAGTACTTC
.	TRBV24-1	TRBD2	TRBJ2-2	CATGRGGRNTGELFF	TGTGCCACCGGTCGGGGGGGTCGAAACACCGGGGAGCTGTTTTTT
once	TRBV7-9	.	TRBJ2-2	CASSFGVGTGELFF	TGTGCCAGCAGCTTTGGAGTGGGCACCGGGGAGCTGTTTTTT
.	TRBV19	.	TRBJ2-7	CASIRRISYEQYF	TGTGCCAGCATAAGACGGATCTCCTACGAGCAGTACTTC
.	TRBV7-2	.	TRBJ1-5	CASSWGASNQPQHF	TGTGCCAGCAGCTGGGGGGCTTCCAATCAGCCCCAGCATTTT
.	TRBV7-2	.	TRBJ2-5	CASSFQETQYF	TGTGCCAGCAGCTTCCAAGAGACCCAGTACTTC
.	TRBV12-3/TRBV12-4	TRBD1	TRBJ1-2	CASRQTGGDGYTF	TGTGCCAGCAGGCAAACAGGGGGAGATGGCTACACCTTC
few	TRBV11-2	.	TRBJ2-5	CASSFEVGLGGPQYF	TGTGCCAGCAGCTTCGAGGTGGGACTGGGGGGGCCCCAGTACTTC
.	TRBV6-6	.	TRBJ2-7	CASTTRGGRSSYEQYF	TGTGCCAGCACCACACGAGGGGGACGGAGCTCCTACGAGCAGTACTTC
once	TRBV6-6	.	TRBJ2-7	CASSPPVATSSYEQYF	TGTGCCAGCAGTCCCCCAGTTGCGACGAGCTCCTACGAGCAGTACTTC
.	TRBV6-4	.	TRBJ1-2	CASSDRWRGDNYGYTF	TGTGCCAGCAGTGACCGGTGGAGGGGGGATAACTATGGCTACACCTTC
.	TRBV7-9	.	TRBJ2-7	CASSSGRNYEQYF	TGTGCCAGCAGCTCAGGACGCAACTACGAGCAGTACTTC
once	TRBV15	TRBD1	TRBJ2-5	CATSRDGTGQETQYF	TGTGCCACCAGCAGAGATGGGACAGGGCAAGAGACCCAGTACTTC
.	TRBV2	TRBD1	TRBJ1-4	CASNRGGGEKLFF	TGTGCCTCCAACAGGGGAGGGGGTGAAAAACTGTTTTTT
.	TRBV7-9	.	TRBJ2-7	CASSLAGQSYEQYF	TGTGCCAGCAGCTTAGCCGGACAATCCTACGAGCAGTACTTC
.	TRBV25-1	.	TRBJ1-2	CASSANYGYTF	TGTGCCAGCAGTGCTAACTATGGCTACACCTTC
.	TRBV24-1	TRBD1	TRBJ2-7	CATSDPGTGPRQYF	TGTGCCACCAGTGACCCGGGGACAGGTCCACGGCAGTACTTC
.	TRBV9	.	TRBJ1-1	CASSPHRKNTEAFF	TGTGCCAGCAGCCCCCACCGGAAAAACACTGAAGCTTTCTTT
.	TRBV29-1	TRBD1	TRBJ1-6	CSVGDRGNSPLHF	TGCAGCGTAGGCGACAGGGGTAATTCACCCCTCCACTTT
.	TRBV6-5	.	TRBJ1-2	CASQTQAGVYGYTF	TGTGCCAGCCAAACTCAGGCGGGGGTCTATGGCTACACCTTC
.	TRBV5-4	.	TRBJ2-2	CASRPGIPYTGELFF	TGTGCCAGCAGACCCGGGATTCCTTACACCGGGGAGCTGTTTTTT
.	TRBV7-2	.	TRBJ2-1	CASSSPSAREQFF	TGTGCCAGCAGTTCCCCCTCAGCTAGGGAGCAGTTCTTC
.	TRBV7-8	TRBD1	TRBJ1-1	CASSFWGQTNTEAFF	TGTGCCAGCAGCTTCTGGGGACAGACGAACACTGAAGCTTTCTTT
.	TRBV7-9	.	TRBJ1-2	CASSAGIDGYTF	TGTGCCAGCAGCGCGGGGATCGATGGCTACACCTTC
.	TRBV10-2	TRBD1	TRBJ1-2	CASRSDRGAYGYTF	TGCGCCAGCAGATCGGACAGGGGGGCCTATGGCTACACCTTC
.	TRBV6-2/TRBV6-3	.	TRBJ2-4	CASSNATWAKNIQYF	TGTGCCAGCAGCAACGCTACGTGGGCCAAAAACATTCAGTACTTC
.	TRBV6-6	.	TRBJ2-1	CASSYELVDYNEQFF	TGTGCCAGCAGTTACGAACTGGTCGACTACAATGAGCAGTTCTTC
.	TRBV5-5	.	TRBJ2-2	CASSLDVSNTGELFF	TGTGCCAGCAGCTTGGATGTCTCGAACACCGGGGAGCTGTTTTTT